This T cell receptor (beta chain) was captured by sequencing in a study of early T cells in non-severe SARS-CoV-2 infection. In its sample, this clonotype was seen a few times. TCRdb reprocessed the 5' RACE reads via MiXCR and lists one record per CDR3 protein. The data contain over 75,000 distinct CDR3 sequences, 15% of them seen just once; the ten biggest clones take up around 5.1%. Between the trimmed V and J ends, which lost 6 bases and 2 bases, there was a span of 11 bases. The CDR3 has 13 amino acids. Germline CDR1 reads SNHLY; CDR2 reads FYNNEI. Sequencing was done on a sample of whole blood. This receptor was obtained from an adult who was a healthcare worker with PCR-confirmed SARS-CoV-2 infection or an uninfected control (not recorded which). This chain joins TRBV2 and TRBJ2-7; D remains ambiguous. DNA for the CDR3: TGTGCCAGCAGAGCCGGCCCTACCTACGAGCAGTACTTC. Its translation: CASRAGPTYEQYF.